This TCR beta chain was found in a study of blood T cell repertoires in COVID-19. This clone turned up a few times. J gave up 6 bases and V 8 bases, and 7 bases lay outside the gene matches. CDR3 length: 14 residues. CDR1 and CDR2 from the germline V gene are MNHEY and SMNVEV (reference sequence). The assay was immunoSEQ multiplex PCR, and TCRdb's table has in-frame clones only and misses some. This sample carries just over 150,000 clones, 92% of them seen once, and the ten largest clones take 4.8%. The sample taken for sequencing was peripheral blood. The sequence came from a man under 40 with COVID-19, enrolled during active disease. The J gene is TRBJ2-1, the V gene TRBV27; 10 nucleotides match TRBD1. The CDR3 loop reads CASSDRGPVNEQFF. The CDR3 DNA reads TGTGCCAGCTCAGACAGGGGGCCCGTCAATGAGCAGTTCTTC.